The 26 T cell receptor beta chains given below trace back to one sample, sequenced in a study of Ad26.COV2.S vaccination and SARS-CoV-2 variants. Repertoires were generated with immunoSEQ multiplex PCR, while TCRdb's copy carries only in-frame clones and drops some. Counted here are about 350,000 clones, about 90% occurring once; the ten biggest clones make up 3.5% to 4.5%. Sequencing used peripheral blood, obtained after recovery from COVID-19. Receptor source: a human donor who had recovered from COVID-19.

This sequence joins TRBV11-2 and TRBJ2-1; no reliable D call. The ends were cut back, 3 bases at V and 8 bases at J, with 11 bases in the middle. This CDR3 is 13 amino acids long. CDR1 is SGHAT, CDR2 FQNNGV, per germline. CDR3 sequence (DNA): TGTGCCAGCAGCTTCTTTGAGGCGGATGAGCAGTTCTTC. Translation gives CASSFFEADEQFF.

This chain joins TRBV12-3 or TRBV12-4 and TRBJ1-2, with D perhaps TRBD1 (5 bases). CDR3 length: 12 amino acids. V lost 4 bases and J 8 bases, leaving 11 bases between the germline ends. The CDR3 DNA reads TGTGCCAGCAGTTCGAACGGGGCCGGCTACACCTTC. Translating gives CASSSNGAGYTF.

The chain has TRBV6-4 and TRBJ1-1; D ambiguous. The CDR3 covers 12 residues. Trimming pared 2 bases from V and 9 bases from J, leaving 10 bases between. Germline V lookup: CDR1 MRHNA, CDR2 SNTAGT. The CDR3, as DNA: TGTGCCAGCAGTGACAGCTTAGGCCAAGCTTTCTTT. This sequence encodes CASSDSLGQAFF.

In nucleotides, the CDR3 is TGTGCCAGCGGTCCGGGACAGAGAAATTCACCCCTCCACTTT. Its protein is CASGPGQRNSPLHF. This rearrangement joins TRBV27 to TRBJ1-6; 7 nucleotides match TRBD1. Per the germline V gene, CDR1 is MNHEY and CDR2 is SMNVEV (reference sequence). With 8 bases clipped from V and 7 bases from J, the junction kept 8 bases outside the gene matches. This CDR3 comprises 14 residues.

The J gene is TRBJ2-2, the V gene TRBV4-1; unclear D gene. Trimming cost V 4 bases and J 6 bases, with 9 bases left between them. In germline, CDR1 is MGHRA, CDR2 YSYEKL. CDR3 length: 13 amino acids. CDR3 loop: CASSPTGPGELFF. CDR3 in DNA: TGCGCCAGCAGCCCGACCGGCCCCGGGGAGCTGTTTTTT.

This clone was observed once. The chain recombines TRBV19 with TRBJ2-3; the D gene is possibly TRBD2 (6 bases). The CDR3 loop spans 16 amino acids. The V gene's germline CDR1 is LNHDA and CDR2 SQIVND (reference sequence). V was cut by 0 bases and J by 2 bases, with 12 bases left in between. Written as DNA, the CDR3 is TGTGCCAGTAGTATAGAGGGGACTCTTCACACAGATACGCAGTATTTT. Its protein product is CASSIEGTLHTDTQYF.

The rearrangement uses TRBV11-2 and TRBJ1-6, with a possible D match to TRBD1 (5 bases). Trimming shortened V by 2 bases and J by 7 bases, and 15 bases separated the two germline ends. This CDR3 is 16 amino acids long. Germline CDR1 and CDR2: SGHAT and FQNNGV. Here the CDR3 DNA reads TGTGCCAGCAGCTTAACATCAGGGATTGGGAATTCACCCCTCCACTTT. Residues: CASSLTSGIGNSPLHF.

The genes are TRBV6-5 and TRBJ1-1; 7 positions match TRBD1. Germline V gives CDR1 MNHEY, CDR2 SVGAGI. V lost 5 bases and J lost 0; bases outside the gene matches: 6. This CDR3 has 15 residues. The CDR3 bases are TGTGCCAGCAGTAGGGACAGATCAATGAACACTGAAGCTTTCTTT. Protein sequence: CASSRDRSMNTEAFF.

This chain links TRBV11-3 with TRBJ1-6; D is undetermined. The CDR3 extends over 13 amino acids. Trimming pared 0 bases from V and 9 bases from J, leaving 6 bases between. Germline values: CDR1 SGHNT, CDR2 YENEEA. The CDR3 nucleotides read TGTGCCAGCAGCTTAGAAGTGAGTTCACCCCTCCACTTT. Translated, it gives CASSLEVSSPLHF.

This chain connects TRBV12-3 or TRBV12-4 to TRBJ1-5; D gene uncertain. The CDR3 loop spans 13 amino acids. The V and J ends lost 2 bases and 4 bases respectively, with 6 bases between them. The CDR3 protein is CASSLQRNQPQHF. The CDR3 DNA sequence: TGTGCCAGCAGTTTACAGAGAAATCAGCCCCAGCATTTT.

Of note for this clone: Distinct nucleotide sequences in the sample also encode this CDR3. The J gene is TRBJ1-1, the V gene TRBV15, with no clear D. Between the trimmed V and J ends, which lost 3 bases and 1 base, there was a span of 3 bases. Germline CDR1 LNHNV, CDR2 YYDKDF (reference sequence). This CDR3 is built from 12 residues. Here the CDR3 DNA reads TGTGCCACCAGCAGGGGGAACACTGAAGCTTTCTTT. The encoded protein is CATSRGNTEAFF. Using reference TRBV15 and TRBJ1-1 for the parts outside the CDR3, the full variable domain is DAMVIQNPRYQVTQFGKPVTLSCSQTLNHNVMYWYQQKSSQAPKLLFHYYDKDFNNEADTPDNFQSRRPNTSFCFLDIRSPGLGDTAMYLCATSRGNTEAFFGQGTRLTVV.

V is TRBV5-1 and J is TRBJ1-4; TRBD1 agrees at 7 bases. This CDR3 contains 15 residues. V lost 5 bases to trimming and J lost 5 bases; unmatched junction nucleotides: 9. The germline CDR1 and CDR2 sequences are SGHRS and YFSETQ. For the CDR3, the DNA is TGCGCCAGCAGTACAGAAAGGGGGCGGAATGAAAAACTGTTTTTT. Amino acid sequence: CASSTERGRNEKLFF.

There are a few counts of this clone. This sequence joins TRBV19 and TRBJ1-2; tentatively, D is TRBD1 (5 bases). CDR3 length: 12 amino acids. Germline CDR1 and CDR2: LNHDA and SQIVND (reference sequence). The V end was cut by 7 bases, the J end by 8 bases, with 14 bases between. The CDR3 nucleotides read TGTGCCAGTACCCTGGGGCTTTTCGGCTACACCTTC. Encoded protein: CASTLGLFGYTF.

V gene TRBV7-9 combines with J gene TRBJ1-4, with D hard to call. V lost 4 bases and J lost 0, with 9 bases in between. The CDR3 length is 15 residues. Germline V gene lookup returns CDR1 SEHNR and CDR2 FQNEAQ (reference sequence). The CDR3 DNA sequence: TGTGCCAGCAGCTGGACGGGAACAACTAATGAAAAACTGTTTTTT. It is translated as CASSWTGTTNEKLFF. The complete variable domain, with remaining parts taken from reference TRBV7-9 and TRBJ1-4, reads DTGVSQNPRHKITKRGQNVTFRCDPISEHNRLYWYRQTLGQGPEFLTYFQNEAQLEKSRLLSDRFSAERPKGSFSTLEIQRTEQGDSAMYLCASSWTGTTNEKLFFGSGTQLSVL.

The V gene is TRBV5-4, the J gene TRBJ2-4; 7 nucleotides agree with TRBD1. V gave up 2 bases and J gave up 5 bases; unmatched junction bases: 1. Germline CDR1 reads SGHNT; CDR2 reads YYREEE (reference sequence). CDR3 length equals 13 residues. The CDR3 region is CASSFGQENIQYF. The CDR3 bases are TGTGCCAGCAGCTTCGGACAGGAAAACATTCAGTACTTC.

The chain couples TRBV6-5 to TRBJ2-7; TRBD1 agrees at 10 bases. This CDR3 contains 15 residues. The V gene end was trimmed by 5 bases and the J gene end by 2 bases; junction bases not matched to a gene: 6. CDR1 and CDR2 from the germline V gene are MNHEY and SVGAGI. This CDR3 reads CASSPVGQGPYEQYF. The CDR3 region has the DNA TGTGCCAGCAGTCCGGTGGGACAGGGGCCCTACGAGCAGTACTTC.

Notes on this clone: At one boundary the junction diverges from the germline segment, which might be a read error. The chain carries TRBV6-5 and TRBJ1-2; 11 bases align to TRBD1. Germline CDR1 is MNHEY and CDR2 is SVGAGI. The CDR3 covers 14 residues. CDR3 DNA: TGTGCCAGCAGTTTATATGGGGACAGGGGGTTCTTCTTCTTC. The encoded protein is CASSLYGDRGFFFF.

The rearrangement joins TRBV10-1 to TRBJ2-7; D unresolved. V was shortened by 3 bases and J by 3 bases, with 9 bases between the two germline ends. The CDR3 has 13 amino acids. CDR1 is WNHNN and CDR2 is SYGVQD in the germline V gene (reference sequence). In DNA, the CDR3 is TGCGCCAGCAGTGACTCAGGCAACTACGAGCAGTACTTC. This encodes CASSDSGNYEQYF.

The V call is TRBV5-1, the J call TRBJ2-1; the match to TRBD2 covers 10 bases. The V and J ends lost 4 bases and 11 bases, in that order; junction bases with no gene match: 6. This CDR3 region has 13 residues. Germline CDR1 is SGHRS and CDR2 is YFSETQ. CDR3 in DNA: TGCGCCAGCAGCAACCTAGCGGGGGACAAGCAGTTCTTC. This gives the protein CASSNLAGDKQFF. Full variable domain (rest looked up from reference TRBV5-1 and TRBJ2-1): KAGVTQTPRYLIKTRGQQVTLSCSPISGHRSVSWYQQTPGQGLQFLFEYFSETQRNKGNFPGRFSGRQFSNSRSEMNVSTLELGDSALYLCASSNLAGDKQFFGPGTRLTVL.

The V gene is TRBV9, the J gene TRBJ2-1, with D possibly being TRBD1 (5 bases). The CDR3 extends over 11 amino acids. Germline CDR1 is SGDLS and CDR2 is YYNGEE. V was cut by 4 bases and J by 8 bases, with 7 bases left in between. CDR3 sequence: CASSPGYEQFF. The CDR3 DNA reads as TGTGCCAGCAGCCCAGGGTATGAGCAGTTCTTC.

This clone was observed a few times. The sample holds other DNA sequences that translate to the same CDR3. V gene TRBV27 combines with J gene TRBJ1-2; TRBD1 matches 12 bases. Germline assignment: CDR1 MNHEY and CDR2 SMNVEV (reference sequence). The CDR3 is made up of 13 amino acids. V dropped 6 bases and J dropped 7; count of bases not matched to a gene: 3. CDR3 protein: CASSPGQGAGYTF. CDR3 coding DNA: TGTGCCAGCAGCCCGGGACAGGGGGCTGGCTACACCTTC.

The V and J genes are TRBV7-9 and TRBJ1-2; TRBD1 matches 9 bases. Unmatched junction bases numbered 6, after V lost 5 bases and J lost 8 bases. The CDR3 length is 13 residues. Germline V CDR1 and CDR2: SEHNR, FQNEAQ (reference sequence). CDR3 sequence reads: CASSPQGAGGYTF. CDR3 coding DNA: TGTGCCAGCAGCCCACAGGGGGCGGGCGGCTACACCTTC.

This sequence joins TRBV19 and TRBJ1-2; D is ambiguous. The CDR3 extends over 13 amino acids. V was shortened by 3 bases and J by 7 bases, with 12 bases between the two germline ends. In germline, CDR1 is LNHDA, CDR2 SQIVND (reference sequence). CDR3 protein: CASSIPTLSGYTF. The CDR3 nucleotides are TGTGCCAGTAGTATTCCCACCTTATCTGGCTACACCTTC.

V gene TRBV21-1 combines with J gene TRBJ2-3; the table's D call TRBD2 went unverified against the DNA. TRBV21-1 is annotated as a pseudogene. This CDR3 is 20 amino acids long. CDR3 nucleotides: TGTGCCAGCAAGCCAATCCCGAGTGCTATAGCGGGGGGGCTGGGAGATACGCAGTATTTT. It encodes CASKPIPSAIAGGLGDTQYF.

The J gene is TRBJ2-3, the V gene TRBV29-1, with D perhaps TRBD1 (6 bases). Germline values: CDR1 SQVTM, CDR2 ANQGSEA. With 6 bases removed from V and 2 bases from J, the gap between germline ends came to 15 bases. This CDR3 has 14 residues. The CDR3 nucleotides read TGCAGCGTACCAGGGGCCTTTACCACAGATACGCAGTATTTT. Translation gives CSVPGAFTTDTQYF.

V and J are TRBV2 and TRBJ2-5, with 9 nucleotides matching TRBD2. This CDR3 region has 15 residues. The J segment lost 2 bases and the V segment lost 1 base, leaving 2 bases of the junction unmatched. Germline loops: CDR1 SNHLY, CDR2 FYNNEI. CDR3 residues: CASSEGTSEQETQYF. The DNA for the CDR3 is TGTGCCAGCAGTGAAGGGACTAGCGAACAAGAGACCCAGTACTTC.